Listed below are T cell receptor beta chains from one sample, sequenced in a study of shared clonotypes between healthy human individuals. Only in-frame clones appear in the TCRdb table, and some are missing; sequencing was by immunoSEQ multiplex PCR. The repertoire consists of about 1.1 million clones, with about 72% occurring once and the leading ten covering 0.85% to 1%. Material: memory CD4+ T cells from PBMCs. The source of these receptors is a man younger than 35 in good health. Some clones in this sample may be carry-over from other donors' samples. The CDR3 runs from the conserved cysteine through the conserved F or W. The D gene is left open where the match is weak. Where a row states a size, it is once, few, many or the class of an expanded clone; other rows omit it.

d_call clone_size j_call v_call cdr3_aa cdr3_nt
TRBD2 NA TRBJ2-5 TRBV2 CASRRGEKETQYF TGTGCCAGCCGACGGGGGGAGAAAGAGACCCAGTACTTC
TRBD2 once TRBJ2-7 TRBV15 CATSWGGSGMYYEQYF TGTGCCACCAGCTGGGGCGGCAGCGGGATGTACTACGAGCAGTACTTC
NA NA TRBJ1-2 TRBV20-1 CSPLMYDTF TGCAGTCCACTAATGTATGACACCTTC
TRBD2 NA TRBJ2-7 TRBV5-1 CASSPLAGGPEEQYF TGCGCCAGCAGCCCTCTAGCGGGAGGGCCGGAAGAGCAGTACTTC
NA many TRBJ1-4 TRBV30 CAWSVAPGTPSF NA
TRBD1 NA TRBJ2-3 TRBV27 CASSRLQGKGDTQYF TGTGCCAGCAGCCGCCTACAGGGGAAGGGAGATACGCAGTATTTT
NA NA TRBJ2-2 TRBV27 CASSSRVAGELFF TGTGCCAGCAGCTCTCGGGTAGCCGGGGAGCTGTTTTTT
NA few TRBJ1-3 TRBV9 CASSSGVGNTIYF TGTGCCAGCAGCTCAGGGGTTGGAAACACCATATATTTT
NA NA TRBJ2-7 TRBV20-1 CSGLETGEQYF TGCAGTGGACTAGAGACTGGCGAGCAGTACTTC
NA NA TRBJ1-4 TRBV6-5 CASSYGSLRDEKLFF TGTGCCAGCAGTTACGGGTCGCTACGCGATGAAAAACTGTTTTTT
NA NA TRBJ2-1 TRBV28 CASRPPGAYNEQFF TGTGCCAGCAGACCCCCGGGCGCGTACAATGAGCAGTTCTTC
NA NA TRBJ1-1 TRBV7-9 CASSLPRGGTEAFF TGTGCCAGCAGCTTACCAAGAGGGGGCACTGAAGCTTTCTTT
NA NA TRBJ1-1 TRBV30 CAWSPSGGTAPMNTEAFF TGTGCCTGGAGTCCTTCCGGGGGGACGGCCCCTATGAACACTGAAGCTTTCTTT
NA few TRBJ1-1 TRBV18 CASSPLTGRVNTEAFF TGTGCCAGCTCACCCCTGACAGGCAGGGTGAACACTGAAGCTTTCTTT
NA NA TRBJ2-7 TRBV11-1 CASSFQDRLYEQYF TGTGCCAGCAGTTTTCAGGACAGACTCTACGAGCAGTACTTC
NA NA TRBJ1-2 TRBV5-5 CASRLNGLSYGYTF TGTGCCAGCAGGTTGAATGGACTCTCGTATGGCTACACCTTC
NA NA TRBJ2-2 TRBV2 CASSVQGLNTGELFF TGTGCCAGCAGTGTTCAGGGGCTGAACACCGGGGAGCTGTTTTTT
NA NA TRBJ2-7 TRBV11-1 CASSLGSAAYEQYF TGTGCCAGCAGCTTAGGCAGCGCCGCCTACGAGCAGTACTTC
NA few TRBJ1-3 TRBV2 CASSDSHSGNTIYF TGTGCCAGCAGTGACAGTCACTCTGGAAACACCATATATTTT
TRBD1 NA TRBJ2-7 TRBV18 CASSPHQGAYEQYF TGTGCCAGCTCACCACACCAGGGGGCGTACGAGCAGTACTTC
NA NA TRBJ1-3 TRBV28 CASRLNGNTIYF TGTGCCAGCAGGCTGAATGGAAACACCATATATTTT
TRBD2 NA TRBJ2-2 TRBV5-1 CASSWGGGRGDTGELFF TGCGCCAGCAGCTGGGGTGGCGGGAGAGGAGATACCGGGGAGCTGTTTTTT
NA NA TRBJ1-3 TRBV30 CAWSVETSGNTIYF TGTGCCTGGAGTGTAGAGACCTCTGGAAACACCATATATTTT
NA NA TRBJ2-1 TRBV4-2 CASSPLSEDEQFF TGTGCCAGCAGCCCCCTGTCCGAGGATGAGCAGTTCTTC
TRBD1 NA TRBJ1-4 TRBV6-5 CASSLRGGDEKLFF TGTGCCAGCAGCCTCAGGGGGGGAGATGAAAAACTGTTTTTT
TRBD1 NA TRBJ2-1 TRBV6-5 CASRAGTGIYNEQFF TGTGCCAGCAGAGCCGGGACAGGGATCTACAATGAGCAGTTCTTC
TRBD1 NA TRBJ1-2 TRBV18 CASSPVGTGGDTDYGYTF TGTGCCAGCTCACCAGTCGGGACAGGGGGCGATACGGACTATGGCTACACCTTC
TRBD1 NA TRBJ2-7 TRBV30 CAWRATGGEQYF TGTGCCTGGAGGGCGACAGGGGGCGAGCAGTACTTC
TRBD1 NA TRBJ1-2 TRBV28 CATTTSDRGITF TGTGCCACCACCACTTCGGACAGGGGGATCACCTTC
NA NA TRBJ2-7 TRBV15 CATSRDREAYEQYF TGTGCCACCAGCAGAGACAGGGAGGCCTACGAGCAGTACTTC
NA NA TRBJ2-7 TRBV2 CASIGVGWYEQYF TGTGCCAGCATTGGGGTTGGGTGGTACGAGCAGTACTTC
TRBD1 few TRBJ2-1 TRBV20-1 CSAGTGNEQFF TGCAGTGCTGGGACAGGGAATGAGCAGTTCTTC
NA NA TRBJ1-1 TRBV18 CASSPPTYTGTSNTEAFF TGTGCCAGCTCACCACCCACTTATACAGGGACTTCGAACACTGAAGCTTTCTTT
NA NA TRBJ1-2 TRBV27 CASSRSGGTFYGYTF TGTGCCAGCAGTAGATCTGGGGGCACCTTCTATGGCTACACCTTC
NA NA TRBJ2-5 TRBV11-3 CASRGTEETQYF TGTGCCAGCAGGGGGACTGAAGAGACCCAGTACTTC
NA few TRBJ2-7 TRBV6-1 CASKTTSPSYEQYF TGTGCCAGCAAGACTACTTCTCCGTCCTACGAGCAGTACTTC
TRBD2 NA TRBJ2-7 TRBV4-3 CASSRATGGGYYEQYF TGCGCCAGCAGCCGAGCAACGGGGGGGGGATACTACGAGCAGTACTTC
TRBD1 NA TRBJ2-5 TRBV9 CASSEGASRVVAARETQYF TGTGCCAGCAGCGAGGGGGCCTCCCGGGTAGTAGCTGCCCGAGAGACCCAGTACTTC
NA NA TRBJ1-2 TRBV27 CASSLLRGDGYTF TGTGCCAGCAGTTTGCTCAGGGGCGATGGCTACACCTTC
NA NA TRBJ1-2 TRBV28 CASSFLQAPYGYTF TGTGCCAGCAGTTTTCTACAGGCCCCTTATGGCTACACCTTC
TRBD1 few TRBJ2-1 TRBV5-1 CASSSGQGRRGEQFF TGCGCCAGCAGCTCCGGACAGGGGCGTCGAGGTGAGCAGTTCTTC
TRBD2 NA TRBJ2-1 TRBV30 CAWSTRASGYNEQFF TGTGCCTGGAGTACTCGGGCTAGCGGATACAATGAGCAGTTCTTC
TRBD1 NA TRBJ2-1 TRBV2 CASRWDSHNEQFF TGTGCCAGCAGGTGGGACAGCCACAATGAGCAGTTCTTC
TRBD2 few TRBJ2-7 TRBV27 CASSSKLAGGPGEQYF TGTGCCAGCAGTTCGAAACTAGCGGGAGGGCCGGGTGAGCAGTACTTC
TRBD2 NA TRBJ2-1 TRBV11-2 CASSWATIAGDPSDEQFF TGTGCCAGCAGCTGGGCGACTATAGCGGGGGACCCTAGTGATGAGCAGTTCTTC
TRBD2 NA TRBJ2-1 TRBV10-3 CAIRETGTSTYNEQFF TGTGCCATCAGGGAGACCGGGACTAGCACCTACAATGAGCAGTTCTTC
TRBD1 NA TRBJ1-5 TRBV7-2 CASTPTGGVQPQHF TGTGCCAGCACCCCAACAGGGGGCGTTCAGCCCCAGCATTTT
TRBD2 once TRBJ2-5 TRBV7-3 CASSFNPLAAQETQYF TGTGCCAGCAGCTTCAACCCTCTAGCGGCCCAAGAGACCCAGTACTTC